The next 15 T cell receptor beta chains were all read from a single sample in a study of blood T cell repertoires in COVID-19. Some clones are missing from TCRdb's copy, which holds only in-frame ones; the method was immunoSEQ multiplex PCR. The sample lists more than 110,000 clones, more than 60% occurring once. Sequenced input: peripheral blood. The receptors stem from a woman between 45 and 65 years old with active or convalescent COVID-19.

The chain combines TRBV6-1 with TRBJ1-6, with D uncertain. V was trimmed by 3 bases and J by 3 bases, leaving 3 bases between them. Germline V CDR1 and CDR2: MNHNS, SASEGT. There are 13 residues in the CDR3. CDR3 residues: CASSDSYNSPLHF. The CDR3 bases are TGTGCCAGCAGTGACAGCTATAATTCACCCCTCCACTTT.

Written as DNA, the CDR3 is TGTGCCAGTAGTATAGACCCAGACAGGGGATCGGTTGAAGCTTTCTTT. Translating gives CASSIDPDRGSVEAFF. The chain links TRBV19 to TRBJ1-1; 8 bases map to TRBD1. CDR3 size: 16 residues. The V gene's germline CDR1 is LNHDA and CDR2 SQIVND (reference sequence). Losses at the gene ends were 0 bases for V and 7 bases for J; bases not matched to a gene: 10.

The J gene is TRBJ2-5, the V gene TRBV6-6, with 10 bases matching TRBD2. CDR3 length: 15 residues. The germline CDR1 and CDR2 sequences are MNHNY and SVGAGI (reference sequence). V lost 6 bases to trimming and J lost 4 bases; unmatched junction nucleotides: 8. The CDR3 sequence: CASSPGSGRLETQYF. The CDR3 nucleotides are TGTGCCAGCAGCCCGGGTAGCGGGAGGTTAGAGACCCAGTACTTC.

This clone came up a few times. CDR3 sequence: CASNPGTTNEKLFF. CDR3 sequence (DNA): TGTGCCAGCAATCCAGGTACAACTAATGAAAAACTGTTTTTT. V usage is TRBV27 and J usage is TRBJ1-4, with unresolved D. V lost 7 bases, J lost 0 bases, and 9 bases lay in between. Germline CDR1 MNHEY, CDR2 SMNVEV (reference sequence). There are 14 residues in the CDR3.

CDR3 DNA: TGTGCCAGCAGCTTAGCGGGGGGGCCGAGGGAGCAGTACTTC. Its translation: CASSLAGGPREQYF. The chain recombines TRBV7-9 with TRBJ2-7; D perhaps matches TRBD2 (7 bases). The V and J ends lost 0 bases and 7 bases respectively, with 13 bases between them. The CDR3 runs to 14 residues. Looked up from germline, CDR1 is SEHNR and CDR2 is FQNEAQ (reference sequence).

The chain is built from TRBV24-1 and TRBJ1-2; D gene ambiguous. Germline V gives CDR1 KGHDR, CDR2 SFDVKD. This CDR3 comprises 14 residues. The V end lost 4 bases, the J end lost 1 base, and 9 bases lay between the germline ends. CDR3 sequence (DNA): TGTGCCACCAGTGACCCCCGGAGTAACTATGGCTACACCTTC. As protein: CATSDPRSNYGYTF.

The gene calls are TRBV6-2 or TRBV6-3 and TRBJ1-4, with 7 bases fitting TRBD1. The V segment lost 4 bases and the J segment 0 bases; nucleotides outside the gene matches: 5. The CDR3 has 16 amino acids. Germline CDR1 reads MNHEY; CDR2 reads SVGEGT. The CDR3 loop reads CASSSDRASTNEKLFF. CDR3 nucleotide sequence: TGTGCCAGCAGTTCCGACAGGGCATCAACTAATGAAAAACTGTTTTTT.

The chain couples TRBV7-2 to TRBJ1-6; 10 bases map to TRBD1. J was trimmed by 10 bases and V by 5 bases; bases with no gene match: 14. CDR3 length: 17 residues. The V gene's germline CDR1 is SGHTA and CDR2 FQGNSA. CDR3 coding DNA: TGTGCCAGCAGCGACAACTCCGGGACAGGGGAGGCATCACCCCTCCACTTT. This gives the protein CASSDNSGTGEASPLHF.

This clone was observed once. This rearrangement joins TRBV5-1 to TRBJ2-3; 10 bases agree with TRBD2. The CDR3 contains 16 residues. J gave up 6 bases and V 4 bases, and 11 bases lay outside the gene matches. The V gene's germline CDR1 is SGHRS and CDR2 YFSETQ. The CDR3 here is CASSPRSLAGADTQYF. DNA of the CDR3: TGCGCCAGCAGCCCCCGCTCCCTAGCGGGAGCGGATACGCAGTATTTT. The variable domain in full, completed from reference TRBV5-1 and TRBJ2-3, reads KAGVTQTPRYLIKTRGQQVTLSCSPISGHRSVSWYQQTPGQGLQFLFEYFSETQRNKGNFPGRFSGRQFSNSRSEMNVSTLELGDSALYLCASSPRSLAGADTQYFGPGTRLTVL.

V usage is TRBV2 and J usage is TRBJ2-2; 9 positions agree with TRBD2. Looked up from germline, CDR1 is SNHLY and CDR2 is FYNNEI. CDR3 length equals 16 residues. Unmatched junction bases numbered 10, after V lost 8 bases and J lost 3 bases. This CDR3 reads CASENSGRGDTGELFF. For the CDR3, the DNA is TGTGCCAGCGAAAATAGCGGGAGAGGTGACACCGGGGAGCTGTTTTTT.

Only one count was recorded for this clone. V is TRBV7-3 and J is TRBJ2-1, with a weak D call TRBD1 (6 bases). The CDR3 contains 15 residues. CDR1 and CDR2 (germline): SGHTA, FQGTGA. V shed 0 bases and J shed 8 bases, with 14 bases lying between them. CDR3 coding DNA: TGTGCCAGCAGCTTAACGGGGACATTACAAGATGAGCAGTTCTTC. Protein product: CASSLTGTLQDEQFF.

The chain has TRBV28 and TRBJ2-1; 12 nucleotides agree with TRBD2. V shed 3 bases and J 1 base; nucleotides not matched to a gene: 4. The CDR3 is 17 amino acids. Germline CDR1 is MDHEN and CDR2 is SYDVKM. CDR3 in amino acids: CASSFSGTSGSYNEQFF. The DNA for the CDR3 is TGTGCCAGCAGTTTTTCCGGGACTAGCGGGTCCTACAATGAGCAGTTCTTC.

This chain uses TRBV19 with TRBJ1-1; a weak D match, TRBD1 (5 bases). The CDR3 extends over 14 amino acids. Germline CDR1 reads LNHDA; CDR2 reads SQIVND (reference sequence). Trimming pared 1 base from V and 1 base from J, leaving 7 bases between. CDR3 region: CASSIGGQNTEAFF. The CDR3 coding sequence is TGTGCCAGTAGTATAGGAGGACAGAACACTGAAGCTTTCTTT.

J is TRBJ1-2 and V is TRBV9; no reliable D call. The V end lost 6 bases, the J end lost 0 bases, and 15 bases lay between the germline ends. The CDR3 loop spans 15 amino acids. CDR1 is SGDLS and CDR2 is YYNGEE in the germline V gene. The CDR3 bases are TGTGCCAGCACCGCGGGGAGTGGGGCTAACTATGGCTACACCTTC. Its translation: CASTAGSGANYGYTF.

This clone was observed a single time. V usage is TRBV12-3 or TRBV12-4 and J usage is TRBJ2-1; D perhaps matches TRBD1 (5 bases). There are 13 residues in the CDR3. Trimming stripped 1 base from V and 7 bases from J, with 8 bases between. For the CDR3, the DNA is TGTGCCAGCAGTTTAGAGACAGCGAATGAGCAGTTCTTC. It encodes CASSLETANEQFF.